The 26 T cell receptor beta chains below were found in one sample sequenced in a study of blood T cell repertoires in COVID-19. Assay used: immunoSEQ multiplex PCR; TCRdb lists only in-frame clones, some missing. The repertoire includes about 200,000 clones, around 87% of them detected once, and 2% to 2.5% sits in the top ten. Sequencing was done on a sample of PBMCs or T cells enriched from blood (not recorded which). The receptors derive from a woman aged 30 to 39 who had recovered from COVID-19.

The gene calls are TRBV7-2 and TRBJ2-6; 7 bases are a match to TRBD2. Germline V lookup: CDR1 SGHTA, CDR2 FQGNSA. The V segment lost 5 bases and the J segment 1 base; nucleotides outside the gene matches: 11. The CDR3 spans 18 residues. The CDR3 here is CASSPLQREPSGANVLTF. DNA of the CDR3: TGTGCCAGCAGCCCCCTTCAGCGGGAACCATCTGGGGCCAACGTCCTGACTTTC.

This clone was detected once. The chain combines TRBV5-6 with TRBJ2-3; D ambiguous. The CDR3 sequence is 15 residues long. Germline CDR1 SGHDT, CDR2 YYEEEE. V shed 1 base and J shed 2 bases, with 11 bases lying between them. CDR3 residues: CASSLRLPNTDTQYF. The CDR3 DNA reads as TGTGCCAGCAGCTTGAGACTCCCCAACACAGATACGCAGTATTTT. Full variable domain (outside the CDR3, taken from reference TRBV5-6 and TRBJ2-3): DAGVTQSPTHLIKTRGQQVTLRCSPKSGHDTVSWYQQALGQGPQFIFQYYEEEERQRGNFPDRFSGHQFPNYSSELNVNALLLGDSALYLCASSLRLPNTDTQYFGPGTRLTVL.

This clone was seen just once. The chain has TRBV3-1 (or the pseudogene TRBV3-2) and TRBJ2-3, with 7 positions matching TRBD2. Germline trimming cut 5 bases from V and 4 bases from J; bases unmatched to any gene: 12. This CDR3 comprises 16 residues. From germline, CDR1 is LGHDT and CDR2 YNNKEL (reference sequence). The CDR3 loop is CASSGTSGGGADTQYF. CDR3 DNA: TGTGCCAGCAGCGGAACCTCGGGGGGAGGTGCAGATACGCAGTATTTT.

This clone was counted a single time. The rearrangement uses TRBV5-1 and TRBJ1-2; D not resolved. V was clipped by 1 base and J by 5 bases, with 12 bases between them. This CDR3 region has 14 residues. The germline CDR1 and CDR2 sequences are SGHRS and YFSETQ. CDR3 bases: TGCGCCAGCAGCTTGTGGTCAGGATTTTATGGCTACACCTTC. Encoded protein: CASSLWSGFYGYTF.

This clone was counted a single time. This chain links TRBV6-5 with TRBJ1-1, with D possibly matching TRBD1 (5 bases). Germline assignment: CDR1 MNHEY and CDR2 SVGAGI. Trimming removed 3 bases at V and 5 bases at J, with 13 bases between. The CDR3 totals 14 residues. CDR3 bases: TGTGCCAGCAGTTATTGGGGGGAGTGGACTGAAGCTTTCTTT. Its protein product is CASSYWGEWTEAFF.

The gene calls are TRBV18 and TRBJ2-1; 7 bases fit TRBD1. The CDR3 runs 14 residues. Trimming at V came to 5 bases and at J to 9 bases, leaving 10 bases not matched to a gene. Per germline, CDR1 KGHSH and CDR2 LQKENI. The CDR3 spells CASSSQTGQIEQFF. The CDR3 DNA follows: TGTGCCAGCTCAAGCCAGACAGGGCAGATTGAGCAGTTCTTC.

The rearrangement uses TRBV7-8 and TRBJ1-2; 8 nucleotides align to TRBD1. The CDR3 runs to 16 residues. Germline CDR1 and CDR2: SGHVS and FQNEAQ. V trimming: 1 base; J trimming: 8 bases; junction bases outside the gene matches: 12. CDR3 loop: CASSLGGWQGALGYTF. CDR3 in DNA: TGTGCCAGCAGCTTAGGGGGGTGGCAGGGGGCTCTGGGCTACACCTTC.

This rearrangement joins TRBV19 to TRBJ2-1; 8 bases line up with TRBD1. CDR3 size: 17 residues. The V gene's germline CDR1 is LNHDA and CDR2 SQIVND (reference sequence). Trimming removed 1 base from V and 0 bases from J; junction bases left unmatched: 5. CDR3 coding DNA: TGTGCCAGTAGTATAGGAACCGGGACAGGCTCCTACAATGAGCAGTTCTTC. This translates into CASSIGTGTGSYNEQFF.

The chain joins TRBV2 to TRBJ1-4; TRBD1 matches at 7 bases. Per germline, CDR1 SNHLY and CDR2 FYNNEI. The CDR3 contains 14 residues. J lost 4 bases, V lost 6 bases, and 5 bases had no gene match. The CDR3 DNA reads TGTGCCAGCAGGGGGACAGTTTTTAATGAAAAACTGTTTTTT. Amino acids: CASRGTVFNEKLFF.

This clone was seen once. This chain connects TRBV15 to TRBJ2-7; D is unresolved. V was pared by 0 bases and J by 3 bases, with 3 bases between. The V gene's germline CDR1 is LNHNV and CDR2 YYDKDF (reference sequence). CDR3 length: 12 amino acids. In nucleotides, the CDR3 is TGTGCCACCAGCAGAGATCGCTACGAGCAGTACTTC. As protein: CATSRDRYEQYF. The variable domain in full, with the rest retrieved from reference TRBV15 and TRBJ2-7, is DAMVIQNPRYQVTQFGKPVTLSCSQTLNHNVMYWYQQKSSQAPKLLFHYYDKDFNNEADTPDNFQSRRPNTSFCFLDIRSPGLGDTAMYLCATSRDRYEQYFGPGTRLTVT.

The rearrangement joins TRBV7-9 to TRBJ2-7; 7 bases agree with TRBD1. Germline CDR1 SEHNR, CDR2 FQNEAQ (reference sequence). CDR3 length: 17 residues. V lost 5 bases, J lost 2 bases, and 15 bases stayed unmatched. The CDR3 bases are TGTGCCAGCAGCACCGGGACAGCCTATACCCCAACCTACGAGCAGTACTTC. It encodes CASSTGTAYTPTYEQYF.

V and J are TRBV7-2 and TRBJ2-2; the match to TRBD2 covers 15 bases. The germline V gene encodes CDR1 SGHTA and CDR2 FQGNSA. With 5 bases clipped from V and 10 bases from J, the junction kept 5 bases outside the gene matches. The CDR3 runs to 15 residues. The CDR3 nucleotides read TGTGCCAGCAGCCCGGGACTAGCGGGAGGCCCGGAGCTGTTTTTT. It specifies CASSPGLAGGPELFF.

The CDR3: CASSQESPPSGYEQYF. As DNA, the CDR3 is TGTGCCAGCAGCCAAGAAAGCCCTCCAAGTGGCTACGAGCAGTACTTC. The chain combines TRBV4-2 with TRBJ2-7; unclear D gene. V lost 0 bases, J lost 3 bases, and 15 bases lay in between. The CDR3 has 16 residues. The germline CDR1 and CDR2 sequences are LGHNA and YNFKEQ.

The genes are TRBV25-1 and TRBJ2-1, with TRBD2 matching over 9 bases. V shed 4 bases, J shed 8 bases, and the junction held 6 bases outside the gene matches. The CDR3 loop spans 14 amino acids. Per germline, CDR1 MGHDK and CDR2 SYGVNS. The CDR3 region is CASSVAGDGYEQFF. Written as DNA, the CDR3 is TGTGCCAGCAGTGTAGCGGGAGACGGGTATGAGCAGTTCTTC.

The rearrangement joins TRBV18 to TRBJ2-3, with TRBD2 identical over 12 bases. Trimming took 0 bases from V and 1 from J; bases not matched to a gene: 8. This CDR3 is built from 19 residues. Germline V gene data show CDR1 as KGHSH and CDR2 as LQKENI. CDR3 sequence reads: CASSPPGLAGGPRTDTQYF. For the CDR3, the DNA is TGTGCCAGCTCACCACCGGGGCTAGCGGGGGGGCCGCGCACAGATACGCAGTATTTT.

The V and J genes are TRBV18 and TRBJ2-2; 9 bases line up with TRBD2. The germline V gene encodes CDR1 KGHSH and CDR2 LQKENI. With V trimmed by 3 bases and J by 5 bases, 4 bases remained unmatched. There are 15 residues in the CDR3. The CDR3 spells CASSPREGQTGELFF. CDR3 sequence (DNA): TGTGCCAGCTCACCGCGGGAGGGCCAGACCGGGGAGCTGTTTTTT.

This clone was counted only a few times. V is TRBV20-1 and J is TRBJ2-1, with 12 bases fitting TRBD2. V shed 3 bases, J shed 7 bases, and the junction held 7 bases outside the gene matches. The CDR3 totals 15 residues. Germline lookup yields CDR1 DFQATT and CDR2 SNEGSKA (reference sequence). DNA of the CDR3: TGCAGTGCTAGTGGCAGACTAGCGGGAGCGAATGAGCAGTTCTTC. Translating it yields CSASGRLAGANEQFF.

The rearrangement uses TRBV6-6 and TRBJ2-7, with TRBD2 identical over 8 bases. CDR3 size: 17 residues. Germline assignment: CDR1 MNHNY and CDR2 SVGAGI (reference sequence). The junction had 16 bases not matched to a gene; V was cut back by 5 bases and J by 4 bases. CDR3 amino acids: CASSPTTGGDGPYEQYF. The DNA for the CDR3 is TGTGCCAGCAGTCCCACGACCGGGGGGGACGGGCCTTACGAGCAGTACTTC.

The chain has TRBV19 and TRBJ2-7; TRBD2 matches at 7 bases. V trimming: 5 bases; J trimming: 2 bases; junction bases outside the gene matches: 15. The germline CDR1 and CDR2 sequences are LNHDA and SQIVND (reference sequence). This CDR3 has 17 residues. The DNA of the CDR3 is TGTGCCAGTAGTCCTATCTATCTCGCGGGGGTACCCTACGAGCAGTACTTC. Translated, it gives CASSPIYLAGVPYEQYF. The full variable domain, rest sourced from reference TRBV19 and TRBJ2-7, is DGGITQSPKYLFRKEGQNVTLSCEQNLNHDAMYWYRQDPGQGLRLIYYSQIVNDFQKGDIAEGYSVSREKKESFPLTVTSAQKNPTAFYLCASSPIYLAGVPYEQYFGPGTRLTVT.

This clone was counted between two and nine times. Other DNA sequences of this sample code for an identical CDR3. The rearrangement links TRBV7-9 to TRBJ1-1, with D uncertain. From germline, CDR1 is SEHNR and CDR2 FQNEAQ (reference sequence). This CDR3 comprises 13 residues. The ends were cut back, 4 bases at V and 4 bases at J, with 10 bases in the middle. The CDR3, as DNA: TGTGCCAGCAGCTCTAGAGGCCCCACTGAAGCTTTCTTT. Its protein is CASSSRGPTEAFF.

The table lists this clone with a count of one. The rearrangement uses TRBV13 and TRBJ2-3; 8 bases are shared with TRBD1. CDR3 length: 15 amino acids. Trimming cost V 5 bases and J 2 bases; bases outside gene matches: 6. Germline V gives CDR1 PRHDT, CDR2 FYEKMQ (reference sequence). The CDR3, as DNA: TGTGCCAGCAGCCAAAGGACAGGGATCACAGATACGCAGTATTTT. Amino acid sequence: CASSQRTGITDTQYF.

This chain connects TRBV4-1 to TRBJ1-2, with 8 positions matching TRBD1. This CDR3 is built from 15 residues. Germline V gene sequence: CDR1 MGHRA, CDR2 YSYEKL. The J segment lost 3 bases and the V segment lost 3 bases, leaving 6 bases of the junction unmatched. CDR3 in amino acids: CASSQVTGGDYGYTF. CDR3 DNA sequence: TGCGCCAGCAGCCAGGTCACAGGGGGAGACTATGGCTACACCTTC.

The CDR3 spells CASSLVSESEGTF. The CDR3 nucleotides read TGTGCCAGCAGCTTAGTATCTGAATCCGAGGGCACCTTC. This chain links TRBV7-2 with TRBJ1-2; unclear D gene. Trimming removed 1 base at V and 13 bases at J, with 16 bases between. The CDR3 runs to 13 residues. Germline assignment: CDR1 SGHTA and CDR2 FQGNSA.

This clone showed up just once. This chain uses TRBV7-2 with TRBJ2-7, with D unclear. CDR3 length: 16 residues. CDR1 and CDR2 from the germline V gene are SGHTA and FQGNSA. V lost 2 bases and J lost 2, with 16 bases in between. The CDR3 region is CASSLSLVNFAYEQYF. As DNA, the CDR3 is TGTGCCAGCAGCTTATCGTTAGTCAACTTCGCCTACGAGCAGTACTTC.

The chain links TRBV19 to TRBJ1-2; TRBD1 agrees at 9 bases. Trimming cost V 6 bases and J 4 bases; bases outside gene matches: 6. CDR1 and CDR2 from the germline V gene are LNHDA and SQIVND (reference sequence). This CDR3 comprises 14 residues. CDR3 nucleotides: TGTGCCAGTAGCTGGACAGGGGCCCCCTATGGCTACACCTTC. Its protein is CASSWTGAPYGYTF.

The CDR3 bases are TGTGCCAGCAGTGTTACCGGGACTAGCGGGGGGACTTACAATGAGCAGTTCTTC. Translating it yields CASSVTGTSGGTYNEQFF. The V and J genes are TRBV27 and TRBJ2-1; 15 bases map to TRBD2. CDR1 is MNHEY, CDR2 SMNVEV, per germline (reference sequence). With 5 bases clipped from V and 4 bases from J, the junction kept 9 bases outside the gene matches. The CDR3 consists of 18 residues.